The 20 T cell receptor beta chains reported below all come from one sample, sequenced in a study of blood T cell repertoires in COVID-19. The assay was immunoSEQ multiplex PCR, and TCRdb's table has in-frame clones only and misses some. The sample carries about 170,000 clones, 84% recorded once. Material: peripheral blood. The receptor set was obtained from a man aged 40-49 years who had recovered from COVID-19.

This chain joins TRBV15 and TRBJ1-5; D remains ambiguous. CDR3 size: 14 residues. Germline values: CDR1 LNHNV, CDR2 YYDKDF (reference sequence). V lost 2 bases to trimming and J lost 9 bases, with 14 bases between them. DNA for the CDR3: TGTGCCACCAGCAGACGCTCGGGAGTGGGGCCCCAGCATTTT. This codes for CATSRRSGVGPQHF.

The chain joins TRBV24-1 to TRBJ2-1, with TRBD2 matching 11 bases. This CDR3 region has 15 residues. Germline values: CDR1 KGHDR, CDR2 SFDVKD. After removal of 9 bases from V and 10 bases from J, the junction contained 13 bases not matched to a gene. In DNA, the CDR3 is TGTGCCACCTCCGGGGAAGGGACTAGCGGACGGGAGCAGTTCTTC. It codes for CATSGEGTSGREQFF.

This chain connects TRBV6-5 to TRBJ2-7, with 8 positions matching TRBD2. Germline V gene data show CDR1 as MNHEY and CDR2 as SVGAGI. The CDR3 totals 15 residues. With 2 bases clipped from V and 2 bases from J, the junction kept 5 bases outside the gene matches. CDR3 sequence (DNA): TGTGCCAGCAGTTACCCCGCGGGGGGCACCTACGAGCAGTACTTC. Protein: CASSYPAGGTYEQYF.

The rearrangement uses TRBV20-1 and TRBJ2-1; D is perhaps TRBD1 (6 bases). Germline V gene sequence: CDR1 DFQATT, CDR2 SNEGSKA (reference sequence). V shed 3 bases and J shed 5 bases, with 8 bases lying between them. This CDR3 has 12 residues. The CDR3 sequence is CSASGQNNEQFF. As DNA, the CDR3 is TGCAGTGCTAGTGGACAGAACAATGAGCAGTTCTTC.

This clone was detected a few times. This sequence joins TRBV6-5 and TRBJ1-2; no clear D gene. CDR1 is MNHEY, CDR2 SVGAGI, per germline. The CDR3 consists of 13 residues. V gave up 6 bases and J gave up 2 bases, with 10 bases separating them. CDR3 amino acids: CASRQNPNYGYTF. The CDR3 DNA follows: TGTGCCAGCAGACAGAACCCCAACTATGGCTACACCTTC.

V and J are TRBV18 and TRBJ1-5; D gene ambiguous. Trimming pared 5 bases from V and 4 bases from J, leaving 6 bases between. This CDR3 region has 12 residues. CDR1 and CDR2 (germline): KGHSH, LQKENI. CDR3 sequence (DNA): TGTGCCAGCTCAGGGAGGAATCAGCCCCAGCATTTT. Translating gives CASSGRNQPQHF. The full variable domain, its missing parts supplied by reference TRBV18 and TRBJ1-5, is NAGVMQNPRHLVRRRGQEARLRCSPMKGHSHVYWYRQLPEEGLKFMVYLQKENIIDESGMPKERFSAEFPKEGPSILRIQQVVRGDSAAYFCASSGRNQPQHFGDGTRLSIL.

This sequence joins TRBV30 and TRBJ2-7; D uncertain. V was shortened by 3 bases and J by 3 bases, with 6 bases between the two germline ends. The CDR3 has 11 amino acids. From germline, CDR1 is GTSNPN and CDR2 SVGIG (reference sequence). CDR3 sequence (DNA): TGTGCCTGGAGCGCCAGCTACGAGCAGTACTTC. Translating it yields CAWSASYEQYF.

The rearrangement links TRBV5-5 to TRBJ2-5; D is ambiguous. The CDR3 extends over 12 amino acids. The ends were cut back, 2 bases at V and 5 bases at J, with 7 bases in the middle. Germline V gives CDR1 SGHKS, CDR2 YYEKEE (reference sequence). CDR3 in DNA: TGTGCCAGCAGCTTTAGCCCCGAGACCCAGTACTTC. It translates to CASSFSPETQYF.

The chain recombines TRBV10-3 with TRBJ2-7, with 7 bases that match TRBD2. This CDR3 comprises 14 residues. Germline V CDR1 and CDR2: ENHRY, SYGVKD. Trimming took 7 bases from V and 6 from J; bases not matched to a gene: 12. The CDR3 loop reads CAINGGSGTLEQYF. The CDR3 DNA reads as TGTGCCATCAACGGTGGCAGCGGGACCCTCGAGCAGTACTTC.

V gene TRBV6-5 combines with J gene TRBJ2-5, with D tentatively TRBD1 (6 bases). The CDR3 has 14 residues. Trimming took off 5 bases at V and 5 bases at J, with 15 bases between the two ends. CDR1 is MNHEY, CDR2 SVGAGI, per germline. In nucleotides, the CDR3 is TGTGCCAGCAGTCGAACAGGGTTCATCGAGACCCAGTACTTC. Translating gives CASSRTGFIETQYF.

The chain carries TRBV10-2 and TRBJ2-2; weak D call: TRBD2 (6 bases). This CDR3 is built from 15 residues. CDR1 WSHSY and CDR2 SAAADI come from the germline V gene. Trimming cost V 4 bases and J 6 bases, with 15 bases left between them. CDR3 region: CASSGNGRVSGELFF. In DNA form, the CDR3 reads TGCGCCAGCAGTGGTAACGGGAGAGTATCCGGGGAGCTGTTTTTT.

This clone was detected once. Other DNA sequences in this specimen translate into the identical CDR3. The chain links TRBV7-2 to TRBJ1-2, with 8 nucleotides matching TRBD1. The length of the CDR3 is 16 residues. Germline V lookup: CDR1 SGHTA, CDR2 FQGNSA. V dropped 1 base and J dropped 1; count of bases not matched to a gene: 5. The CDR3 loop reads CASSLGGTGLNYGYTF. CDR3 sequence (DNA): TGTGCCAGCAGCTTAGGGGGGACAGGACTTAACTATGGCTACACCTTC.

This clone was observed at least ten times. This chain links TRBV11-3 with TRBJ2-7; tentative D call: TRBD2 (6 bases). The CDR3 runs 15 residues. The ends were cut back, 5 bases at V and 1 base at J, with 15 bases in the middle. CDR1 SGHNT and CDR2 YENEEA come from the germline V gene. CDR3 sequence (DNA): TGTGCCAGCAGCCCTGGAGGGACCTTGTCCTACGAGCAGTACTTC. Translating it yields CASSPGGTLSYEQYF.

This clone was recorded once. The chain couples TRBV7-6 to TRBJ2-5, with a possible D match to TRBD2 (7 bases). The germline gives CDR1 SGHVS, CDR2 FNYEAQ. Trimming pared 5 bases from V and 1 base from J, leaving 14 bases between. CDR3 length: 15 amino acids. The CDR3, as DNA: TGTGCCAGCAGCCTTACTGCGGGGGCCCAAGAGACCCAGTACTTC. It yields the protein CASSLTAGAQETQYF.

This clone has just a few counts. The J gene is TRBJ1-2, the V gene TRBV19, with unresolved D. V lost 4 bases and J 8 bases, leaving 14 bases between the germline ends. The germline CDR1 and CDR2 sequences are LNHDA and SQIVND (reference sequence). The CDR3 spans 13 residues. The CDR3 DNA reads as TGTGCCAGTAGTACCCCGAAGGGAGGCGGCTACACCTTC. Protein product: CASSTPKGGGYTF.

Points on this clone: An end of the junction does not agree with germline; a read error may underlie this. CDR3 loop: CASSRTSNQPQHF. Written as DNA, the CDR3 is TGTGCCAGCAGTCGGACTAGCAATCAACCCCAGCATTTT. The rearrangement uses TRBV6-2 or TRBV6-3 and TRBJ1-5, with unresolved D. Germline values: CDR1 MNHEY, CDR2 SVGEGT. The CDR3 extends over 13 amino acids.

Concerning this clone itself: The sample holds other DNA sequences that translate to the same CDR3. The rearrangement uses TRBV6-5 and TRBJ2-5; no firm D call. V dropped 0 bases and J dropped 0 bases, with 5 bases sitting between them. Germline lookup yields CDR1 MNHEY and CDR2 SVGAGI. There are 14 residues in the CDR3. The CDR3 DNA reads TGTGCCAGCAGTTACTCGTACAACCAAGAGACCCAGTACTTC. Its translation: CASSYSYNQETQYF.

This chain links TRBV7-3 with TRBJ2-4; D is undetermined. The CDR3 spans 15 residues. The germline CDR1 and CDR2 sequences are SGHTA and FQGTGA. V was pared by 0 bases and J by 0 bases, with 6 bases between. The CDR3 DNA follows: TGTGCCAGCAGCTTAACAAGCCTAGCCAAAAACATTCAGTACTTC. It is translated as CASSLTSLAKNIQYF.

The chain couples TRBV6-5 to TRBJ2-1, with D maybe TRBD2 (6 bases). The germline gives CDR1 MNHEY, CDR2 SVGAGI. The V end was cut by 6 bases, the J end by 3 bases, with 12 bases between. This CDR3 comprises 14 residues. The CDR3 protein is CASRSGPFYNEQFF. The DNA of the CDR3 is TGTGCCAGCAGAAGCGGGCCCTTCTACAATGAGCAGTTCTTC.

The V and J genes are TRBV7-9 and TRBJ2-3; D is uncertain. Trimming took off 5 bases at V and 4 bases at J, with 10 bases between the two ends. CDR1 is SEHNR and CDR2 is FQNEAQ in the germline V gene (reference sequence). This CDR3 contains 13 residues. The CDR3 region is CASSENLADTQYF. CDR3 DNA: TGTGCCAGCAGCGAGAACCTGGCAGATACGCAGTATTTT.